Each of the 27 T cell receptor beta chains below was sequenced from the same sample in a study of siplizumab effects on memory and regulatory T cells. The method was immunoSEQ multiplex PCR; TCRdb's version includes in-frame clones alone and lacks a portion of them. The top ten clones hold over 0.12% of a sample with some 97,000 clones, 80% to 95% of them seen once. Specimen: CD4+ T cells sorted from blood. The receptors derive from a human donor in good health.

The chain joins TRBV11-2 to TRBJ2-3, with 14 bases fitting TRBD2. The length of the CDR3 is 16 residues. Germline-derived CDR1 and CDR2 are SGHAT and FQNNGV. V lost 5 bases to trimming and J lost 5 bases; unmatched junction nucleotides: 6. In DNA form, the CDR3 reads TGTGCCAGCAGCACGAGACTAGCGGGGGGGATAGATACGCAGTATTTT. It is translated as CASSTRLAGGIDTQYF.

The chain combines TRBV7-2 with TRBJ1-1; perhaps TRBD1 as D (6 bases). The germline V gene encodes CDR1 SGHTA and CDR2 FQGNSA. Trimming took off 5 bases at V and 2 bases at J, with 12 bases between the two ends. The CDR3 has 14 amino acids. The CDR3 nucleotides are TGTGCCAGCAGCCCCCCGGGACACAACACTGAAGCTTTCTTT. Residues: CASSPPGHNTEAFF.

The chain couples TRBV29-1 to TRBJ2-6; no clear D. The CDR3 extends over 13 amino acids. Germline V CDR1 and CDR2: SQVTM, ANQGSEA. V was cut by 2 bases and J by 2 bases, with 4 bases left in between. The CDR3 DNA is TGCAGCGTTGAAAGGGCTGGGGCCAACGTCCTGACTTTC. Its translation is CSVERAGANVLTF.

This chain connects TRBV7-3 to TRBJ2-3, with no clear D. Germline V lookup: CDR1 SGHTA, CDR2 FQGTGA. V dropped 3 bases and J dropped 2 bases, with 9 bases sitting between them. CDR3 length: 14 amino acids. The CDR3 reads CASSFLLITDTQYF. CDR3 DNA sequence: TGTGCCAGCAGCTTCCTGCTGATCACAGATACGCAGTATTTT.

The chain employs TRBV6-8 and TRBJ2-3, with a tentative D call TRBD2 (5 bases). V was pared by 6 bases and J by 1 base, with 8 bases between. Germline V gives CDR1 MNHGY, CDR2 SAAAGT. The CDR3 extends over 13 amino acids. CDR3 loop: CASRDFGTDTQYF. The CDR3 bases are TGTGCCAGCAGGGACTTCGGCACAGATACGCAGTATTTT.

This clone occurred a few times. The chain combines TRBV7-9 with TRBJ1-6, with 7 bases matching TRBD1. The trim removed 3 bases at V and 9 bases at J, leaving 8 bases unmatched. The CDR3 extends over 15 amino acids. Per germline, CDR1 SEHNR and CDR2 FQNEAQ (reference sequence). CDR3 in amino acids: CASSFRQGRSSPLHF. DNA of the CDR3: TGTGCCAGCAGCTTTAGACAGGGCCGAAGTTCACCCCTCCACTTT. Filled out from reference TRBV7-9 and TRBJ1-6, the complete variable domain reads DTGVSQNPRHKITKRGQNVTFRCDPISEHNRLYWYRQTLGQGPEFLTYFQNEAQLEKSRLLSDRFSAERPKGSFSTLEIQRTEQGDSAMYLCASSFRQGRSSPLHFGNGTRLTVT.

This clone was seen once. This chain connects TRBV6-1 to TRBJ1-1; no clear D. V gave up 4 bases and J gave up 6 bases, with 6 bases separating them. Looked up from germline, CDR1 is MNHNS and CDR2 is SASEGT. The CDR3 is made up of 11 amino acids. The CDR3 reads CASSVLAEAFF. The DNA for the CDR3 is TGTGCCAGCAGTGTATTGGCTGAAGCTTTCTTT.

This clone has a single count. The gene calls are TRBV4-2 and TRBJ1-2; tentative D call: TRBD1 (5 bases). Per the germline V gene, CDR1 is LGHNA and CDR2 is YNFKEQ. Trimming took 0 bases from V and 6 from J, leaving 8 bases between them. The CDR3 spans 13 residues. The CDR3 DNA reads TGTGCCAGCAGCCAAGATGTAGGGGATGGCTACACCTTC. Protein: CASSQDVGDGYTF.

The V and J genes are TRBV5-1 and TRBJ2-7, with 9 bases identical to TRBD1. The CDR3 length is 14 residues. The J segment lost 1 base and the V segment lost 5 bases, leaving 4 bases of the junction unmatched. Per the germline V gene, CDR1 is SGHRS and CDR2 is YFSETQ. The CDR3 DNA reads TGCGCCAGCAGAATGACAGGGGGGTCCTACGAGCAGTACTTC. It encodes CASRMTGGSYEQYF.

This rearrangement joins TRBV28 to TRBJ2-1; perhaps D is TRBD1 or TRBD2 (5 bases each). Germline V lookup: CDR1 MDHEN, CDR2 SYDVKM. The ends were cut back, 4 bases at V and 8 bases at J, with 15 bases in the middle. CDR3 length equals 14 residues. DNA for the CDR3: TGTGCCAGCAGTTCCTCGAGGGGATTCGATGAGCAGTTCTTC. Translating gives CASSSSRGFDEQFF.

This clone has more than one count but fewer than ten. The V gene is TRBV27, the J gene TRBJ1-3; 7 bases fit TRBD1. From germline, CDR1 is MNHEY and CDR2 SMNVEV (reference sequence). The J segment lost 4 bases and the V segment lost 4 bases, leaving 7 bases of the junction unmatched. This CDR3 has 15 amino acids. This chain's CDR3 is CASSSRQGQGNTIYF. The DNA of the CDR3 is TGTGCCAGCAGTTCGCGACAGGGTCAGGGAAACACCATATATTTT.

V usage is TRBV6-1 and J usage is TRBJ2-4; the D call may be TRBD1 or TRBD2 (6 bases each). The V end lost 5 bases, the J end lost 11 bases, and 10 bases lay between the germline ends. This CDR3 spans 11 amino acids. The germline gives CDR1 MNHNS, CDR2 SASEGT. CDR3 protein: CASSYGGLQYF. DNA for the CDR3: TGTGCCAGCAGTTATGGGGGGCTTCAGTACTTC.

The chain couples TRBV4-2 to TRBJ2-3; 9 nucleotides line up with TRBD2. Trimming cost V 0 bases and J 2 bases; bases outside gene matches: 15. The CDR3 runs 20 residues. Germline V gives CDR1 LGHNA, CDR2 YNFKEQ. DNA for the CDR3: TGTGCCAGCAGCCAAGATCTTCCTGGCCAGCGGGGGGCCTTCACAGATACGCAGTATTTT. Translation gives CASSQDLPGQRGAFTDTQYF.

The chain recombines TRBV25-1 with TRBJ2-1, with 11 bases lining up with TRBD2. The V and J ends lost 2 bases and 8 bases, in that order; junction bases with no gene match: 8. The germline V gene encodes CDR1 MGHDK and CDR2 SYGVNS. This CDR3 comprises 16 residues. The CDR3 DNA follows: TGTGCCAGCAGTGAACCCACTAGCGGGGGAGCAGATGAGCAGTTCTTC. The encoded protein is CASSEPTSGGADEQFF.

The J gene is TRBJ2-5, the V gene TRBV5-6, with D perhaps being TRBD1 or TRBD2 (5 bases each). The V end lost 6 bases, the J end lost 5 bases, and 17 bases lay between the germline ends. The CDR3 has 14 residues. The germline V gene encodes CDR1 SGHDT and CDR2 YYEEEE. CDR3 amino acids: CASTPGPSKETQYF. The CDR3 region has the DNA TGTGCCAGCACCCCGGGGCCGAGTAAGGAGACCCAGTACTTC. The full variable domain, its missing parts supplied by reference TRBV5-6 and TRBJ2-5, is DAGVTQSPTHLIKTRGQQVTLRCSPKSGHDTVSWYQQALGQGPQFIFQYYEEEERQRGNFPDRFSGHQFPNYSSELNVNALLLGDSALYLCASTPGPSKETQYFGPGTRLLVL.

The chain couples TRBV5-1 to TRBJ2-7; 10 positions match TRBD2. Trimming took 3 bases from V and 2 from J; bases not matched to a gene: 5. The CDR3 spans 15 residues. Germline-derived CDR1 and CDR2 are SGHRS and YFSETQ. This CDR3 is CASSYSGGRTYEQYF. CDR3 nucleotides: TGCGCCAGCAGCTATAGCGGGGGGCGAACCTACGAGCAGTACTTC.

The chain carries TRBV14 and TRBJ2-3; D is possibly TRBD2 (6 bases). In germline, CDR1 is SGHDN, CDR2 FVKESK. V lost 2 bases, J lost 4 bases, and 13 bases lay in between. The CDR3 sequence is 15 residues long. DNA of the CDR3: TGTGCCAGCAGCCAATTAGCGGTCCGCGCAGATACGCAGTATTTT. It yields the protein CASSQLAVRADTQYF.

The chain joins TRBV7-2 to TRBJ2-2; 13 bases are a match to TRBD2. Germline CDR1 and CDR2: SGHTA and FQGNSA. This CDR3 is built from 18 residues. V lost 3 bases, J lost 7 bases, and 11 bases stayed unmatched. The CDR3 loop is CASSFPSGTSGASGELFF. The CDR3 coding sequence is TGTGCCAGCAGCTTCCCCTCCGGGACTAGCGGGGCGAGCGGGGAGCTGTTTTTT.

J is TRBJ1-5 and V is TRBV29-1; tentatively, D is TRBD1 (5 bases). V dropped 6 bases and J dropped 0 bases, with 15 bases sitting between them. This CDR3 is built from 15 residues. The germline V gene encodes CDR1 SQVTM and CDR2 ANQGSEA. The DNA of the CDR3 is TGCAGCGTACAGGAGGGACCTAATAGCAATCAGCCCCAGCATTTT. Its protein is CSVQEGPNSNQPQHF.

V is TRBV29-1 and J is TRBJ1-1; D gene uncertain. CDR3 size: 9 residues. Germline CDR1 SQVTM, CDR2 ANQGSEA. Trimming cost V 7 bases and J 7 bases, with 7 bases left between them. This chain's CDR3 is CSGGGEAFF. Here the CDR3 DNA reads TGCAGCGGCGGTGGTGAAGCTTTCTTT.

V gene TRBV10-3 combines with J gene TRBJ2-3; the D gene is possibly TRBD2 (6 bases). Germline loops: CDR1 ENHRY, CDR2 SYGVKD. V dropped 5 bases and J dropped 2 bases, with 11 bases sitting between them. The CDR3 has 14 residues. CDR3 residues: CAISSSVHTDTQYF. As DNA, the CDR3 is TGTGCCATCAGTTCTAGCGTTCACACAGATACGCAGTATTTT.

V usage is TRBV9 and J usage is TRBJ2-5; possible D gene TRBD1, 6 bases. Trimming pared 0 bases from V and 7 bases from J, leaving 13 bases between. Germline assignment: CDR1 SGDLS and CDR2 YYNGEE. The CDR3 is made up of 14 amino acids. CDR3 nucleotides: TGTGCCAGCAGCGTAGGGACAGCTCATCGGACCCAGTACTTC. This codes for CASSVGTAHRTQYF.

As concerns this clone: The sample holds other DNA sequences that translate to the same CDR3. The chain employs TRBV5-1 and TRBJ2-5, with D unclear. This CDR3 is 12 amino acids long. The V end was cut by 4 bases, the J end by 1 base, with 5 bases between. The germline gives CDR1 SGHRS, CDR2 YFSETQ. CDR3 coding DNA: TGCGCCAGCAGCACCCCCCAAGAGACCCAGTACTTC. Encoded protein: CASSTPQETQYF. Together with reference TRBV5-1 and TRBJ2-5, the CDR3 gives the full variable domain: KAGVTQTPRYLIKTRGQQVTLSCSPISGHRSVSWYQQTPGQGLQFLFEYFSETQRNKGNFPGRFSGRQFSNSRSEMNVSTLELGDSALYLCASSTPQETQYFGPGTRLLVL.

CDR3 protein: CASSLTGQGTQYF. CDR3 DNA: TGTGCCAGCAGCTTAACTGGTCAGGGGACCCAGTACTTC. This rearrangement joins TRBV7-3 to TRBJ2-5; D perhaps matches TRBD1 (5 bases). Trimming removed 0 bases from V and 7 bases from J, with 9 bases in between. This CDR3 spans 13 amino acids. Germline values: CDR1 SGHTA, CDR2 FQGTGA.

The chain combines TRBV5-5 with TRBJ2-2; 7 bases fit TRBD1. The J segment lost 6 bases and the V segment lost 0 bases, leaving 2 bases of the junction unmatched. In germline, CDR1 is SGHKS, CDR2 YYEKEE (reference sequence). The CDR3 runs 14 residues. The CDR3 reads CASSLEGGAGELFF. The CDR3 DNA is TGTGCCAGCAGCTTGGAAGGGGGCGCCGGGGAGCTGTTTTTT. Full variable domain (rest looked up from reference TRBV5-5 and TRBJ2-2): DAGVTQSPTHLIKTRGQQVTLRCSPISGHKSVSWYQQVLGQGPQFIFQYYEKEERGRGNFPDRFSARQFPNYSSELNVNALLLGDSALYLCASSLEGGAGELFFGEGSRLTVL.

The CDR3 loop is CASSDPAGVVSYEQYF. Here the CDR3 DNA reads TGTGCCAGCAGTGATCCAGCGGGGGTCGTCTCCTACGAGCAGTACTTC. The chain carries TRBV2 and TRBJ2-7; 8 nucleotides agree with TRBD2. Trimming took 3 bases from V and 0 from J; bases not matched to a gene: 7. CDR3 length equals 16 residues. Per the germline V gene, CDR1 is SNHLY and CDR2 is FYNNEI.

This rearrangement joins TRBV7-9 to TRBJ2-5; TRBD1 matches at 7 bases. This CDR3 has 15 amino acids. From germline, CDR1 is SEHNR and CDR2 FQNEAQ (reference sequence). Unmatched junction bases numbered 7, after V lost 4 bases and J lost 2 bases. Here the CDR3 reads CASSSTLDRQETQYF. CDR3 in DNA: TGTGCCAGCAGCTCGACCCTGGACAGGCAAGAGACCCAGTACTTC.